Listed below are T cell receptor beta chains from one sample, sequenced in a study of cytomegalovirus exposure and HLA in healthy donors. Using immunoSEQ multiplex PCR, the repertoire was profiled, and TCRdb retains in-frame clones only, with some absent. Among 250,000 to 350,000 clones listed, approximately 90% were seen once. The specimen sequenced was PBMCs. These receptors all stem from a woman aged 18-29 years in good health and CMV-seronegative. CDR3s include the opening cysteine and the closing phenylalanine or tryptophan. The D gene is left open where the match is weak. Expanded clones are given a class, and other clones once, few, many or no size at all.

11 | - | TRBJ1-1 | TRBV29-1 | - | TGCAGCGTTGATATGTACACTGAAGCTTTCTTT | CSVDMYTEAFF
15 | - | TRBJ2-1 | TRBV7-6 | TRBD1 | TGTGCCAGCAGCCGGACAGGGGGCGGGTACAATGAGCAGTTCTTC | CASSRTGGGYNEQFF
16 | - | TRBJ2-3 | TRBV18 | TRBD2 | TGTGCCAGCTCACCGGCTGGACTAGCGGGGACAGATACGCAGTATTTT | CASSPAGLAGTDTQYF
15 | - | TRBJ2-3 | TRBV4-1 | TRBD1 | TGCGCCAGCCACCCCGGGACAGGGCGTACAGATACGCAGTATTTT | CASHPGTGRTDTQYF
15 | - | TRBJ2-7 | TRBV5-6 | TRBD2 | TGTGCCAGCAGCTTGGGGCGGGAGTACCCTGGGGAGCAGTACTTC | CASSLGREYPGEQYF
17 | - | TRBJ2-2 | TRBV2 | TRBD2 | TGTGCCAGCAGTGTGATTGGTAGCGGGTATTCCACCGGGGAGCTGTTTTTT | CASSVIGSGYSTGELFF
15 | - | TRBJ1-5 | TRBV2 | - | TGTGCCAGCAGTGGTGGTCAGGGGAGCAATCAGCCCCAGCATTTT | CASSGGQGSNQPQHF
13 | - | TRBJ2-7 | TRBV19 | - | TGTGCCAGTAGTCCTGACACCACCTACGAGCAGTACTTC | CASSPDTTYEQYF
15 | once | TRBJ2-7 | TRBV4-3 | - | TGCGCCAGCAGCCAAGCACAGCCGGGATCCTACGAGCAGTACTTC | CASSQAQPGSYEQYF
15 | - | TRBJ1-4 | TRBV18 | - | TGTGCCAGCTCACTACAGCACCTCGCAGATGAAAAACTGTTTTTT | CASSLQHLADEKLFF
16 | - | TRBJ1-5 | TRBV2 | - | TGTGCCAGCAGTGAGGACATCCCGTATAGCAATCAGCCCCAGCATTTT | CASSEDIPYSNQPQHF
13 | - | TRBJ1-4 | TRBV27 | - | TGTGCCAGCAGTTCTCGGTTGGGCGAAAAACTGTTTTTT | CASSSRLGEKLFF
15 | - | TRBJ1-2 | TRBV10-3 | - | TGTGCCATCAGTGAGGACCTAACAGGGAACTATGGCTACACCTTC | CAISEDLTGNYGYTF
15 | - | TRBJ1-5 | TRBV27 | - | TGTGCCAGCAGTTTTTTGGGAGACAGCAATCAGCCCCAGCATTTT | CASSFLGDSNQPQHF
14 | - | TRBJ2-7 | TRBV27 | - | TGTGCCAGCAGATTCAGGGGGGACGCCTACGAGCAGTACTTC | CASRFRGDAYEQYF
16 | few | TRBJ2-7 | TRBV27 | - | TGTGCCAGCAGTCGGGCAGGGCTCCCACGATACTACGAGCAGTACTTC | CASSRAGLPRYYEQYF
13 | - | TRBJ2-1 | TRBV2 | - | TGTGCCAGCACCGACGAATGGGCGATTTGGCAGTTCTTC | CASTDEWAIWQFF
12 | many | TRBJ2-1 | TRBV14 | - | TGTGCCAGCAGATCGAGCGTAGGTGAGCAGTTCTTC | CASRSSVGEQFF
14 | few | TRBJ2-1 | TRBV7-7 | - | TGTGCTAGCATCCCTCTGAGCTCCTACAATGAGCAGTTCTTC | CASIPLSSYNEQFF
15 | - | TRBJ1-5 | TRBV18 | - | TGTGCCAGCTCACCCCAGGGAGGGATCAATCAGCCCCAGCATTTT | CASSPQGGINQPQHF
15 | - | TRBJ2-1 | TRBV5-4 | TRBD2 | TGTGCCAGCAGCTCTACGACTAGCGCTCACAATGAGCAGTTCTTC | CASSSTTSAHNEQFF
15 | - | TRBJ2-7 | TRBV5-1 | - | TGCGCCAGCAGCTCCTCAGAACTAGTCACCTACGAGCAGTACTTC | CASSSSELVTYEQYF
13 | - | TRBJ2-1 | TRBV29-1 | - | TGCAGCGTTGAAGATGGGTTATACAGTGAGCAGTTCTTC | CSVEDGLYSEQFF
15 | - | TRBJ1-2 | TRBV5-4 | TRBD1 | TGTGCCAGCAGCTTCCCAGAGAGGACAGGCTATGGCTACACCTTC | CASSFPERTGYGYTF
16 | - | TRBJ2-7 | TRBV19 | - | TGTGCCAGTAGTCCTCTCCCCGGGCCAGCGGCCTACGAGCAGTACTTC | CASSPLPGPAAYEQYF
18 | - | TRBJ2-5 | TRBV13 | TRBD2 | TGTGCCAGCAGCCCGGAGACTAGCGGGAATACGGGCTTGGAGACCCAGTACTTC | CASSPETSGNTGLETQYF
15 | - | TRBJ2-2 | TRBV19 | TRBD1 | TGTGCCAGTAGTGCCCAGACAGGGTTCACCGGGGAGCTGTTTTTT | CASSAQTGFTGELFF
15 | - | TRBJ2-5 | TRBV9 | TRBD1 | TGTGCCAGCAGCGTAGAGGGGGCCTTTCAAGAGACCCAGTACTTC | CASSVEGAFQETQYF
16 | once | TRBJ2-3 | TRBV7-2 | - | TGTGCCAGCAGCTTAGCGGGACAAGCTAACACAGATACGCAGTATTTT | CASSLAGQANTDTQYF
12 | - | TRBJ2-7 | TRBV29-1 | TRBD1 | TGCAGCGTTCCGGACAGGGTCTACGAGCAGTACTTC | CSVPDRVYEQYF
17 | few | TRBJ1-1 | TRBV4-3 | TRBD1 | TGCGCCAGCAGCCACCGGAGACAGGGGTGGTTTGACACTGAAGCTTTCTTT | CASSHRRQGWFDTEAFF
13 | - | TRBJ1-1 | TRBV6-5 | - | TGTGCCAGCAGTTACGGGGAGAGCACTGAAGCTTTCTTT | CASSYGESTEAFF
13 | - | TRBJ1-1 | TRBV29-1 | - | TGCAGCGTAACGGCCGGGACTGACACTGAAGCTTTCTTT | CSVTAGTDTEAFF
14 | - | TRBJ2-7 | TRBV18 | - | TGTGCCAGCTCACCTGTGAAAGGGGGATACGAGCAGTACTTC | CASSPVKGGYEQYF
15 | few | TRBJ1-1 | TRBV6-5 | - | TGTGCCAGCAGGGCCCTAGCGGGGGCGAACACTGAAGCTTTCTTT | CASRALAGANTEAFF
17 | once | TRBJ2-3 | TRBV4-3 | TRBD2 | TGCGCCAGCAGCCATGGCCGACCCGGGACTAGCGAGGATACGCAGTATTTT | CASSHGRPGTSEDTQYF
17 | - | TRBJ2-1 | TRBV4-1 | TRBD2 | TGCGCCAGCAGCCACCCAAGCGGGAGAGAATCCTACAATGAGCAGTTCTTC | CASSHPSGRESYNEQFF
14 | - | TRBJ1-2 | TRBV7-2 | - | TGTGCCAGCAGCCCAGGACAGTCCCGCTATGGCTACACCTTC | CASSPGQSRYGYTF
13 | - | TRBJ1-1 | TRBV4-3 | - | TGCGCCAGCAGCCAAGATCGGGGGTTTGAAGCTTTCTTT | CASSQDRGFEAFF
15 | - | TRBJ2-3 | TRBV5-1 | TRBD2 | TGCGCCAGCAGCTTGGGACTAGCGACTTCTGATACGCAGTATTTT | CASSLGLATSDTQYF
16 | - | TRBJ2-2 | TRBV5-1 | TRBD2 | TGCGCCAGCAGCTTGGGACGGGAGGGCCCCACCGGGGAGCTGTTTTTT | CASSLGREGPTGELFF
16 | - | TRBJ2-1 | TRBV4-3 | TRBD2 | TGCGCCAGCAGCCAAGATCCAACGGGAGGCCGGCGGGAGCAGTTCTTC | CASSQDPTGGRREQFF
13 | - | TRBJ2-1 | TRBV11-3 | TRBD1 | TGTGCCAGCAGCTCCAGGGGGCAAAATGAGCAGTTCTTC | CASSSRGQNEQFF
15 | - | TRBJ2-7 | TRBV4-3 | TRBD1 | TGCGCCAGCAGCCAATCCCGGACAGGGTCCTACGAGCAGTACTTC | CASSQSRTGSYEQYF
13 | - | TRBJ2-7 | TRBV5-1 | - | TGCGCCAGCCGCGAGGAGGCGTACTACGAGCAGTACTTC | CASREEAYYEQYF
15 | - | TRBJ1-2 | TRBV5-5 | TRBD1 | TGTGCCAGCAGCTTGGCACAGGGGGCGAACTATGGCTACACCTTC | CASSLAQGANYGYTF
15 | - | TRBJ1-5 | TRBV2 | - | TGTGCCAGCAGTGAATTTCGGGTCGAGAATCAGCCCCAGCATTTT | CASSEFRVENQPQHF